This entry lists 22 T cell receptor beta chains sequenced from one sample in a study of identical twins. Each CDR3 protein gets one entry after TCRdb re-called the 5' RACE reads with MiXCR. Of 200,000 to 300,000 distinct CDR3 sequences listed, around 6.6% were seen once; the top ten hold about 3.6%. These same records also appear under a second study, on yellow fever vaccine responses in identical twins.

Material for sequencing was memory (CD45RO+) T cells sorted from blood. The receptors originated from a woman under 30 in good health.

This clonotype was seen more than once but under ten times. DNA for the CDR3: TGCAGTGCGGGTCTAGCGGGCACAGATACGCAGTATTTT. It yields the protein CSAGLAGTDTQYF. The chain combines TRBV20-1 with TRBJ2-3; TRBD2 agrees at 7 bases. V lost 6 bases and J lost 1; bases outside the gene matches: 4. This CDR3 has 13 amino acids. Germline CDR1 is DFQATT and CDR2 is SNEGSKA (reference sequence).

This clonotype has at least ten counts. J is TRBJ2-7 and V is TRBV10-3, with D possibly matching TRBD1 (5 bases). Trimming shortened V by 1 base and J by 0 bases, and 19 bases separated the two germline ends. Germline lookup yields CDR1 ENHRY and CDR2 SYGVKD. The CDR3 consists of 18 residues. In DNA form, the CDR3 reads TGTGCCATCAGTGAGTTATCCGACAGAAGTGAAAGCTCCTACGAGCAGTACTTC. Its protein product is CAISELSDRSESSYEQYF.

The chain has TRBV5-1 and TRBJ1-1, with D possibly TRBD1 on 6 matching bases. Germline values: CDR1 SGHRS, CDR2 YFSETQ. Trimming took 0 bases from V and 1 from J, leaving 10 bases between them. The CDR3 covers 15 residues. In DNA, the CDR3 is TGCGCCAGCAGCTTGGCCTGGACAGCGAACACTGAAGCTTTCTTT. It translates to CASSLAWTANTEAFF.

This clonotype was found many times. The chain employs TRBV20-1 and TRBJ1-2; no clear D. From germline, CDR1 is DFQATT and CDR2 SNEGSKA (reference sequence). V lost 3 bases and J 4 bases, leaving 12 bases between the germline ends. There are 13 residues in the CDR3. The CDR3 sequence: CSARTQHLYGYTF. The CDR3 nucleotides are TGCAGTGCTAGGACACAGCACCTCTATGGCTACACCTTC.

This clonotype was seen a handful of times. The chain couples TRBV3-1 to TRBJ2-2; D unresolved. This CDR3 is 16 amino acids long. Germline V gives CDR1 LGHDT, CDR2 YNNKEL (reference sequence). The V and J ends lost 0 bases and 6 bases respectively, with 14 bases between them. The CDR3 nucleotides are TGTGCCAGCAGCCAAGAAGGGCCTAGAGTAGCCGGGGAGCTGTTTTTT. Translated, it gives CASSQEGPRVAGELFF.

Turning to this clonotype: Compared with germline, one end of the junction differs, possibly owing to a read error. The chain combines TRBV14 with TRBJ2-2; D is ambiguous. The CDR3 runs 13 residues. Germline CDR1 SGHDN, CDR2 FVKESK. The CDR3 sequence: CVSSRVNTGELFF. The CDR3 nucleotides are TGTGTCAGCAGCAGAGTTAACACCGGGGAGCTGTTTTTT.

This clonotype was seen ten or more times. The chain couples TRBV5-1 to TRBJ2-3, with no clear D. This CDR3 has 11 residues. Between the trimmed V and J ends, which lost 4 bases and 6 bases, there was a span of 6 bases. Per the germline V gene, CDR1 is SGHRS and CDR2 is YFSETQ. The CDR3, as DNA: TGCGCCAGCAGCGTGCGGGATACGCAGTATTTT. The encoded protein is CASSVRDTQYF.

This clonotype has a count of ten or more. The chain couples TRBV29-1 to TRBJ1-2; unclear D gene. The CDR3 totals 12 residues. V was pared by 0 bases and J by 6 bases, with 8 bases between. From germline, CDR1 is SQVTM and CDR2 ANQGSEA. CDR3 loop: CSVEEPVHGYTF. As DNA, the CDR3 is TGCAGCGTTGAAGAACCAGTCCATGGCTACACCTTC.

A few counts support this clonotype. The chain carries TRBV27 and TRBJ1-2; tentatively, D is TRBD1 (5 bases). Germline loops: CDR1 MNHEY, CDR2 SMNVEV (reference sequence). CDR3 length: 13 amino acids. V lost 7 bases to trimming and J lost 2 bases, with 11 bases between them. This CDR3 reads CASTRDGNYGYTF. The CDR3 DNA sequence: TGTGCCAGCACCCGGGACGGAAACTATGGCTACACCTTC.

This clonotype has a count of ten or more. The rearrangement joins TRBV27 to TRBJ1-2; the D gene is possibly TRBD1 (6 bases). Germline lookup yields CDR1 MNHEY and CDR2 SMNVEV (reference sequence). CDR3 length: 15 residues. V shed 5 bases and J shed 4 bases, with 17 bases lying between them. The CDR3 sequence: CASSPRDRPIYGYTF. As DNA, the CDR3 is TGTGCCAGCAGTCCTCGAGACAGGCCGATCTATGGCTACACCTTC.

The chain carries TRBV20-1 and TRBJ2-7; D might be TRBD2 (6 bases). Trimming removed 3 bases from V and 3 bases from J, with 12 bases in between. There are 13 residues in the CDR3. Germline CDR1 and CDR2: DFQATT and SNEGSKA (reference sequence). CDR3 residues: CSASRTTNYEQYF. The CDR3 DNA reads TGCAGTGCTAGCAGGACTACAAACTACGAGCAGTACTTC.

There are many counts of this clonotype. The chain links TRBV12-3 or TRBV12-4 to TRBJ2-3; no clear D. CDR3 length: 12 amino acids. Between the trimmed V and J ends, which lost 2 bases and 9 bases, there was a span of 9 bases. CDR3 protein: CASSLFFETQYF. The CDR3, as DNA: TGTGCCAGCAGTTTATTTTTTGAGACGCAGTATTTT.

This clonotype was seen only a few times. The rearrangement links TRBV28 to TRBJ1-1; D unclear. With 5 bases removed from V and 10 bases from J, the gap between germline ends came to 14 bases. The CDR3 totals 12 residues. Germline CDR1 MDHEN, CDR2 SYDVKM. DNA for the CDR3: TGTGCCAGCAGTATGAATGGGGTGGCAGCTTTCTTT. It specifies CASSMNGVAAFF.

This clonotype was observed at least ten times. The V call is TRBV29-1, the J call TRBJ1-5; 9 bases fit TRBD1. The CDR3 contains 13 residues. Germline assignment: CDR1 SQVTM and CDR2 ANQGSEA. With 6 bases clipped from V and 0 bases from J, the junction kept 0 bases outside the gene matches. The CDR3 nucleotides read TGCAGCGTACAGGGGGCTAGCAATCAGCCCCAGCATTTT. Translation gives CSVQGASNQPQHF. Variable domain in full (rest from reference TRBV29-1 and TRBJ1-5): SAVISQKPSRDICQRGTSLTIQCQVDSQVTMMFWYRQQPGQSLTLIATANQGSEATYESGFVIDKFPISRPNLTFSTLTVSNMSPEDSSIYLCSVQGASNQPQHFGDGTRLSIL.

CDR3 coding DNA: TGTGCCAGCACCACGGACAGAAACACTGAAGCTTTCTTT. Translating it yields CASTTDRNTEAFF. The gene calls are TRBV2 and TRBJ1-1, with a tentative D call TRBD1 (6 bases). V was shortened by 7 bases and J by 2 bases, with 11 bases between the two germline ends. The germline gives CDR1 SNHLY, CDR2 FYNNEI. This CDR3 comprises 13 residues.

The table lists this clonotype with many counts. The chain employs TRBV29-1 and TRBJ2-1; D gene uncertain. The CDR3 length is 13 residues. Germline assignment: CDR1 SQVTM and CDR2 ANQGSEA. V lost 1 base to trimming and J lost 2 bases, with 6 bases between them. The CDR3 spells CSVEVGAYNEQFF. CDR3 nucleotide sequence: TGCAGCGTTGAAGTCGGAGCCTACAATGAGCAGTTCTTC.

The sample holds a few counts of this clonotype. This sequence joins TRBV29-1 and TRBJ2-5, with 8 bases matching TRBD2. The trim removed 7 bases at V and 2 bases at J, leaving 3 bases unmatched. In germline, CDR1 is SQVTM, CDR2 ANQGSEA. There are 12 residues in the CDR3. Here the CDR3 reads CSAAGGQETQYF. Here the CDR3 DNA reads TGCAGCGCTGCGGGGGGACAAGAGACCCAGTACTTC.

This clonotype has a count of ten or more. This rearrangement joins TRBV10-3 to TRBJ2-1, with 11 bases that match TRBD2. After removal of 10 bases from V and 6 bases from J, the junction contained 11 bases not matched to a gene. CDR1 is ENHRY and CDR2 is SYGVKD in the germline V gene. This CDR3 spans 15 amino acids. CDR3 amino acids: CATMLAGGLGNEQFF. CDR3 nucleotides: TGTGCCACGATGCTAGCGGGAGGCTTGGGCAATGAGCAGTTCTTC.

This clonotype was detected many times. The chain employs TRBV5-1 and TRBJ2-7; the D gene is possibly TRBD1 (5 bases). This CDR3 contains 16 residues. CDR1 is SGHRS, CDR2 YFSETQ, per germline. Deletions cut 0 bases from V and 3 bases from J, with 16 bases between. The CDR3 here is CASSLAASRAHYEQYF. CDR3 nucleotides: TGCGCCAGCAGCTTGGCCGCGAGCAGGGCCCACTACGAGCAGTACTTC.

This chain joins TRBV7-3 and TRBJ1-1; 8 bases are shared with TRBD1. V trimming: 5 bases; J trimming: 5 bases; junction bases outside the gene matches: 13. This CDR3 is built from 16 residues. Germline V gene lookup returns CDR1 SGHTA and CDR2 FQGTGA. In DNA, the CDR3 is TGTGCCAGCAGCCCCCGGCCAGGGGGCGCGGGAACTGAAGCTTTCTTT. It codes for CASSPRPGGAGTEAFF.

This clonotype was observed at least ten times. V usage is TRBV5-1 and J usage is TRBJ1-1; TRBD1 matches at 8 bases. Germline loops: CDR1 SGHRS, CDR2 YFSETQ. The CDR3 spans 15 residues. With V trimmed by 7 bases and J by 1 base, 9 bases remained unmatched. The CDR3 loop is CASGSSGGWNTEAFF. The CDR3 coding sequence is TGCGCCAGCGGGTCGTCAGGGGGCTGGAACACTGAAGCTTTCTTT.

This clonotype was counted many times. This sequence joins TRBV20-1 and TRBJ2-7, with unresolved D. Germline CDR1 DFQATT, CDR2 SNEGSKA (reference sequence). The CDR3 runs to 14 residues. The ends were cut back, 0 bases at V and 2 bases at J, with 11 bases in the middle. The CDR3, as DNA: TGCAGTGCTAGAGATTTGGACGGCACCTACGAGCAGTACTTC. Translation gives CSARDLDGTYEQYF.